The rows below give T cell receptor beta chains drawn from one sample of a study of T cell responses to AZD1222 COVID-19 vaccine. The data were produced by immunoSEQ multiplex PCR, yet TCRdb's version contains in-frame clones alone and is incomplete. This sample has 90,000 to 150,000 clones; approximately 90% occur once, and the top ten carry approximately 8.4%. This material consisted of peripheral blood, taken on day 0 of AZD1222 vaccination. Source of these receptors: an adult in good health. The conserved cysteine and the conserved F or W are not part of the CDR3 here. Each record gives: J gene, V gene, CDR3 protein.

J: TRBJ2-6; V: TRBV6-5; CDR3: AIKPGSSGANVLT
J: TRBJ2-7; V: TRBV7-6; CDR3: ASSQGQGPYEQY
J: TRBJ1-5; V: TRBV27; CDR3: ASSPKSGGFNYQPQH
J: TRBJ1-5; V: TRBV19; CDR3: ASSMGDPGGRQPQH
J: TRBJ1-4; V: TRBV7-8; CDR3: ASSLGGGAYEKLF
J: TRBJ1-6; V: TRBV18; CDR3: ASSPSGSGSPLH
J: TRBJ2-7; V: TRBV11-2; CDR3: ASSGDGNYEQY
J: TRBJ2-7; V: TRBV30; CDR3: AWSKDRASLEQY
J: TRBJ2-1; V: TRBV2; CDR3: ASSTDRGTYNEQF
J: TRBJ2-7; V: TRBV19; CDR3: ASSSPGQGFYEQY
J: TRBJ1-2; V: TRBV28; CDR3: ASSSPGQGAVGYGYT
J: TRBJ2-7; V: TRBV4-2; CDR3: ASSHYSGSSYEQY
J: TRBJ1-1; V: TRBV11-2; CDR3: ASSFQIRTEAF
J: TRBJ2-1; V: TRBV5-1; CDR3: ASSESSYNEQF